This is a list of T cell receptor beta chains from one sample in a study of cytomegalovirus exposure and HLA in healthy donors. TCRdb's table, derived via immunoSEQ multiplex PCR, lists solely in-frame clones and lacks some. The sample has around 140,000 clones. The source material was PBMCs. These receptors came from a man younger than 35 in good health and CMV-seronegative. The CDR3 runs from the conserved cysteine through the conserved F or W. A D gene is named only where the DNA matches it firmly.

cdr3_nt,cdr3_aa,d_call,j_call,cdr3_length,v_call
TGTGCCAGCAGCACGGGACAGGGGGCAGATACGCAGTATTTT,CASSTGQGADTQYF,TRBD1,TRBJ2-3,14,TRBV5-6
TGTGCCAGCAGCTTCCAGGACTATGGCTACACCTTC,CASSFQDYGYTF,-,TRBJ1-2,12,TRBV5-6
TGTGCCAGCAGTCTCCCTAGCGGGAGGGCCTGGATGTATGAGCAGTTCTTC,CASSLPSGRAWMYEQFF,TRBD2,TRBJ2-1,17,TRBV28
TGCGCCAGCAGCTTGGACGGACAGACCATCTACGAGCAGTACTTC,CASSLDGQTIYEQYF,-,TRBJ2-7,15,TRBV5-1
TGTGCTAGCAGCTTAGCGCCCACTAGCACAGATACGCAGTATTTT,CASSLAPTSTDTQYF,-,TRBJ2-3,15,TRBV7-7
TGTGCCAGCAGCGTGACTCCTAACTCTGGAAACACCATATATTTT,CASSVTPNSGNTIYF,-,TRBJ1-3,15,TRBV7-2
TGTGCCAGCAGCGTAGAGCGTTTTGGTAATGAAAAACTGTTTTTT,CASSVERFGNEKLFF,-,TRBJ1-4,15,TRBV9
TGCGCCAGCAGCAAGGGACTAGCGGGAGCCGGGGAGCTGTTTTTT,CASSKGLAGAGELFF,TRBD2,TRBJ2-2,15,TRBV5-1
TGTGCCATCAGTGAGACCGACAGTGGCACCGGGGAGCTGTTTTTT,CAISETDSGTGELFF,-,TRBJ2-2,15,TRBV10-3
TGTGCCTGGAGCCTTCGGGGGGGCCTACAGCCCCAGCATTTT,CAWSLRGGLQPQHF,-,TRBJ1-5,14,TRBV30
TGTGCCGCAAACGCCCCAGGAGGGGAGCAGTACTTC,CAANAPGGEQYF,-,TRBJ2-7,12,TRBV28
TGTGCCAGCTTCCGACAGACCTACGAGCAGTACTTC,CASFRQTYEQYF,-,TRBJ2-7,12,TRBV6-1
TGTGCCAGTAGTGAGCGGGGACTCTATGGCTACACCTTC,CASSERGLYGYTF,-,TRBJ1-2,13,TRBV19
TGTGCCAGCAGCTTGGACGGGTATGGGGAGCTGTTTTTT,CASSLDGYGELFF,-,TRBJ2-2,13,TRBV5-6
TGTGCCAGTAGTCTAATCCCAGGGAACTATGGCTACACCTTC,CASSLIPGNYGYTF,-,TRBJ1-2,14,TRBV19
TGTGCCAGCAGTGAAAGAAGGGAGAGACCCTACGAGCAGTACTTC,CASSERRERPYEQYF,-,TRBJ2-7,15,TRBV6-1
TGTGCCAGCAGCTGGAAAGGAGTGAACACTGAAGCTTTCTTT,CASSWKGVNTEAFF,-,TRBJ1-1,14,TRBV7-9
TGTGCCATCAGTGCCGGGACAGTAAATGAAAAACTGTTTTTT,CAISAGTVNEKLFF,TRBD1,TRBJ1-4,14,TRBV10-3
TGTGCCAGCAGTTTATTATCTATAGGACAGGGGAAAGACACAGATACGCAGTATTTT,CASSLLSIGQGKDTDTQYF,TRBD1,TRBJ2-3,19,TRBV27
TGTGCCATCAGTGAGGACCTGACAGTCTACGAGCAGTACTTC,CAISEDLTVYEQYF,-,TRBJ2-7,14,TRBV10-3
TGTGCCAGCAGCTTAACAGGATCTAGGGCCGGGGAGCTGTTTTTT,CASSLTGSRAGELFF,-,TRBJ2-2,15,TRBV5-4
TGTGCCAGCTCACCGGTAACAGGGGACTATGGCTACACCTTC,CASSPVTGDYGYTF,TRBD1,TRBJ1-2,14,TRBV18
TGTGCCAGCAGTGAAGGGAGTGTATTTAGCTCCTACGAGCAGTACTTC,CASSEGSVFSSYEQYF,-,TRBJ2-7,16,TRBV2
TGTGCCAGCAGCGTAGGTAGCGGGACCTACGAGCAGTACTTC,CASSVGSGTYEQYF,TRBD2,TRBJ2-7,14,TRBV9
TGTGCCAGCAGCCCTTGGTCAGCGGGAGCTCTGGACGAGCAGTACTTC,CASSPWSAGALDEQYF,TRBD2,TRBJ2-7,16,TRBV5-6
TGTGCCAGCAGCCCGAGGCGGACTAGGTCCTACAATGAGCAGTTCTTC,CASSPRRTRSYNEQFF,TRBD2,TRBJ2-1,16,TRBV7-9
TGTGCCAGCAGCTTAGGAGGATCCAACTATGGCTACACCTTC,CASSLGGSNYGYTF,-,TRBJ1-2,14,TRBV11-3
TGTGCCAGCAGCCCCTCCCGAACAGGGGTCGAGCAGTACTTC,CASSPSRTGVEQYF,TRBD1,TRBJ2-7,14,TRBV7-8
TGTGCCATCATAACCGGGACAGGGAACACCGGGGAGCTGTTTTTT,CAIITGTGNTGELFF,TRBD1,TRBJ2-2,15,TRBV10-3
TGTGCCACCGGGACTAGCGGGGCGAACACCGGGGAGCTGTTTTTT,CATGTSGANTGELFF,TRBD2,TRBJ2-2,15,TRBV2
TGTGCCAGCAGCGTAGTAGCGGGAGCGAACACCGGGGAGCTGTTTTTT,CASSVVAGANTGELFF,TRBD2,TRBJ2-2,16,TRBV9
TGTGCCAGCAGTCAGGCGATCGCCAATTCACCCCTCCACTTT,CASSQAIANSPLHF,-,TRBJ1-6,14,TRBV7-8
TGTGCCAGCAGTTTATCCGTCCGTAGCACAGATACGCAGTATTTT,CASSLSVRSTDTQYF,-,TRBJ2-3,15,TRBV27
TGTGCCAGCAGTGGATGGGTTGAAAGGGCGGGGGAGCAGTTCTTC,CASSGWVERAGEQFF,-,TRBJ2-1,15,TRBV27
TGTGCCAGCAGAGGGACAGGGAAAAACACCATATATTTT,CASRGTGKNTIYF,TRBD1,TRBJ1-3,13,TRBV27
TGTGCCAGCAGCACTAGCGGGGGGGCCCACAATGAGCAGTTCTTC,CASSTSGGAHNEQFF,TRBD2,TRBJ2-1,15,TRBV9